The 13 T cell receptor beta chains below all came from one sample that was sequenced in a study of regulatory T cells in long-lasting Graves disease. Building of the TCR beta libraries involved iRepertoire HTBI primers and Arm-PCR of CDR3 regions. TCRdb re-derived calls from the multiplex PCR reads in MiXCR, one entry per CDR3 protein. The table has about 420,000 distinct CDR3 sequences, roughly 15% seen once. Time point defined: newly diagnosed GD, antithyroid drugs for less than 3 months. From RNA extracted from PBMCs, the TCR library was made. Separately, the same data were catalogued under a study of T cells in Graves' hyperthyroidism and ophthalmopathy.

The sample in question was peripheral blood mononuclear cells (PBMCs), obtained at new diagnosis, from a patient treated with antithyroid drugs. The receptors derive from a woman aged 18 to 35 with Graves disease.

The rearrangement joins TRBV5-1 to TRBJ1-1; no clear D. CDR1 and CDR2 from the germline V gene are SGHRS and YFSETQ. V gave up 0 bases and J gave up 4 bases, with 13 bases separating them. This CDR3 is built from 15 residues. The CDR3 sequence: CASSLAGSLITEAFF. Here the CDR3 DNA reads TGCGCCAGCAGCTTGGCAGGAAGTTTAATCACTGAAGCTTTCTTT.

To note about this clonotype: This may arise from a read error, as a much more abundant clone is one base away. The chain recombines TRBV30 with TRBJ1-6; 7 bases are shared with TRBD1. Germline trimming cut 8 bases from V and 7 bases from J; bases unmatched to any gene: 8. The CDR3 is 13 residues long. The germline V gene has CDR1 GTSNPN and CDR2 SVGIG (reference sequence). In DNA, the CDR3 is TGTGCCAGGTCGATACAGGGGAATTCACCCCTCCACTTT. Encoded protein: CARSIQGNSPLHF. Full variable domain (rest looked up from reference TRBV30 and TRBJ1-6): SQTIHQWPATLVQPVGSPLSLECTVEGTSNPNLYWYRQAAGRGLQLLFYSVGIGQISSEVPQNLSASRPQDRQFILSSKKLLLSDSGFYLCARSIQGNSPLHFGNGTRLTVT.

This chain uses TRBV12-5 with TRBJ2-2, with D possibly matching TRBD1 (5 bases). Per the germline V gene, CDR1 is LGHNT and CDR2 is FRNRAP. This CDR3 comprises 14 residues. V lost 6 bases, J lost 1 base, and 9 bases lay in between. CDR3 DNA: TGTGCTAGTGGCTGGGGCGGGAACACCGGGGAGCTGTTTTTT. Translating it yields CASGWGGNTGELFF. Full variable domain (remainder filled in from reference TRBV12-5 and TRBJ2-2): DARVTQTPRHKVTEMGQEVTMRCQPILGHNTVFWYRQTMMQGLELLAYFRNRAPLDDSGMPKDRFSAEMPDATLATLKIQPSEPRDSAVYFCASGWGGNTGELFFGEGSRLTVL.

This clonotype was counted between two and nine times. The chain is built from TRBV10-3 and TRBJ1-5, with unresolved D. The germline V gene encodes CDR1 ENHRY and CDR2 SYGVKD. The CDR3 loop spans 13 amino acids. Between the trimmed V and J ends, which lost 6 bases and 0 bases, there was a span of 6 bases. CDR3 loop: CAISSNSNQPQHF. Here the CDR3 DNA reads TGTGCCATCAGCAGTAATAGCAATCAGCCCCAGCATTTT.

The chain has TRBV7-2 and TRBJ2-2; D is uncertain. The CDR3 contains 12 residues. Germline lookup yields CDR1 SGHTA and CDR2 FQGNSA. Trimming removed 3 bases from V and 7 bases from J, with 6 bases in between. CDR3 residues: CASSLLLGELFF. CDR3 sequence (DNA): TGTGCCAGCAGCTTGCTACTCGGGGAGCTGTTTTTT.

Points on this clonotype: A much larger clone lies one base from this, so it may be a read error. This chain connects TRBV6-1 to TRBJ2-5; 10 bases line up with TRBD2. The J segment lost 6 bases and the V segment lost 7 bases, leaving 14 bases of the junction unmatched. The CDR3 covers 16 residues. Germline assignment: CDR1 MNHNS and CDR2 SASEGT. This chain's CDR3 is CASNLLAGAPGKTQYF. DNA of the CDR3: TGTGCCAGCAACCTGCTAGCGGGAGCCCCCGGAAAGACCCAGTACTTC.

The rearrangement joins TRBV6-9 to TRBJ2-3; D gene uncertain. V was trimmed by 4 bases and J by 2 bases, leaving 7 bases between them. The CDR3 spans 13 residues. Germline CDR1 is MNHGY and CDR2 is SVAAGI. The CDR3 is CASSWTATDTQYF. CDR3 DNA: TGTGCCAGCAGTTGGACCGCCACAGATACGCAGTATTTT.

The table lists this clonotype with a count of one. This chain uses TRBV27 with TRBJ2-1; maybe TRBD1 (6 bases). The CDR3 spans 15 residues. Trimming stripped 6 bases from V and 0 bases from J, with 12 bases between. CDR1 and CDR2 (germline): MNHEY, SMNVEV (reference sequence). The CDR3 spells CASSFWTVSYNEQFF. The CDR3 DNA reads as TGTGCCAGCAGCTTTTGGACAGTCTCCTACAATGAGCAGTTCTTC.

This chain uses TRBV12-3 or TRBV12-4 with TRBJ2-3; D uncertain. Deletions cut 2 bases from V and 0 bases from J, with 9 bases between. This CDR3 comprises 15 residues. CDR3 DNA sequence: TGTGCCAGCAGTTTAAGTGTAACTAGCACAGATACGCAGTATTTT. It codes for CASSLSVTSTDTQYF.

This chain links TRBV9 with TRBJ1-1, with D uncertain. CDR1 SGDLS and CDR2 YYNGEE come from the germline V gene. V was shortened by 4 bases and J by 0 bases, with 13 bases between the two germline ends. The CDR3 has 15 amino acids. The CDR3 loop reads CASSPRAAMNTEAFF. The CDR3 DNA sequence: TGTGCCAGCAGCCCCCGCGCGGCGATGAACACTGAAGCTTTCTTT. Filled out from reference TRBV9 and TRBJ1-1, the complete variable domain reads DSGVTQTPKHLITATGQRVTLRCSPRSGDLSVYWYQQSLDQGLQFLIQYYNGEERAKGNILERFSAQQFPDLHSELNLSSLELGDSALYFCASSPRAAMNTEAFFGQGTRLTVV.

With regard to this clonotype: A read error may produce the germline difference seen at one junction end. The V call is TRBV11-3, the J call TRBJ2-7; 7 bases are shared with TRBD1. The CDR3 runs 17 residues. Germline V lookup: CDR1 SGHNT, CDR2 YENEEA. The CDR3 coding sequence is TGTGCCGGCAGCTTTCGGGACAGCCCGAGAAGCTCCTACGAGCAGTACTTC. Translated, it gives CAGSFRDSPRSSYEQYF.

The chain employs TRBV7-2 and TRBJ2-5, with D hard to call. V dropped 4 bases and J dropped 4 bases, with 7 bases sitting between them. The CDR3 sequence is 12 residues long. Germline lookup yields CDR1 SGHTA and CDR2 FQGNSA. In nucleotides, the CDR3 is TGTGCCAGCAGCTACAGACCAGAGACCCAGTACTTC. Its protein is CASSYRPETQYF. The variable domain in full, with the rest retrieved from reference TRBV7-2 and TRBJ2-5, is GAGVSQSPSNKVTEKGKDVELRCDPISGHTALYWYRQSLGQGLEFLIYFQGNSAPDKSGLPSDRFSAERTGGSVSTLTIQRTQQEDSAVYLCASSYRPETQYFGPGTRLLVL.

The rearrangement uses TRBV20-1 and TRBJ1-2; D perhaps matches TRBD1 (5 bases). Trimming took off 4 bases at V and 2 bases at J, with 14 bases between the two ends. The CDR3 covers 14 residues. The V gene's germline CDR1 is DFQATT and CDR2 SNEGSKA (reference sequence). The CDR3 loop reads CSAILGDVNYGYTF. The CDR3 region has the DNA TGCAGTGCTATTTTGGGGGACGTCAACTATGGCTACACCTTC.